The rows below give T cell receptor beta chains drawn from one sample of a study of cytomegalovirus exposure and HLA in healthy donors. The protocol was immunoSEQ multiplex PCR, while the TCRdb copy is restricted to in-frame clones and leaves out a portion. The repertoire consists of about 160,000 clones, with around 60% occurring once and the leading ten covering 6% to 8.5%. The specimen sequenced was PBMCs. The receptors here all came from a woman aged 55-70 years in good health and CMV-seropositive. CDR3s leave out the opening cysteine and the closing phenylalanine or tryptophan. Each record gives: clone size, J gene, V gene, CDR3 protein. The size entry is marked missing in some rows and otherwise reads once, few, many or a size class.

NA,TRBJ2-1,TRBV7-9,ASRQKPGLATNEQF
NA,TRBJ2-7,TRBV9,ASSVSPAGGAVGEQY
NA,TRBJ2-3,TRBV29-1,SASRGSPTDTQY
NA,TRBJ1-2,TRBV9,ASSALTGGNGYT
NA,TRBJ2-5,TRBV18,ASSPPGRETQY
few,TRBJ1-6,TRBV27,ASSLNSGGETVNNSPLH
NA,TRBJ1-4,TRBV21-1,ASSKERQPATNEKLF
NA,TRBJ2-7,TRBV5-1,ASSLWASGPSSYEQY
NA,TRBJ2-1,TRBV7-2,ASSLAGVYNEQF
many,TRBJ2-3,TRBV28,ASSSGTTDTQY
NA,TRBJ2-7,TRBV4-1,ASSRSGTSGYEQY
NA,TRBJ2-1,TRBV10-3,AIQGSHNEQF
NA,TRBJ1-6,TRBV5-6,ASSEDRGYSPLH
NA,TRBJ1-1,TRBV5-1,ASSRGTANTEAF
NA,TRBJ1-2,TRBV28,ASSLYGTGDGYT
NA,TRBJ2-1,TRBV2,ASRRPGLAGGIYNEQF
NA,TRBJ2-6,TRBV29-1,SARGMGANVLT
NA,TRBJ2-7,TRBV6-5,ASSRDSPYEQY
NA,TRBJ1-2,TRBV4-2,ASSQGTGVIYGYT
NA,TRBJ2-6,TRBV27,ASSRRDRGSSGANVLT